The next 22 T cell receptor beta chains were all read from a single sample in a study of vaccination and CD4 T cells after COVID-19. With the Oncomine TCR Beta short-read assay, DNA from cultured CD4+ T cells was sequenced. TCRdb used MiXCR to reprocess the PCR reads, holding one entry per CDR3 protein. The profile covers about 15,000 distinct CDR3 sequences, with 52% appearing a single time and approximately 6.9% taken by the ten largest. Specified treatment: approximately 9-day PBMC culture with coronavirus spike peptide pools or control peptides (ViraFEST assay). No antigen is known for these receptors. Source material: CD4+ T cells from blood, cultured in vitro. The receptors were gathered from a human donor who had recovered from COVID-19.

This clonotype appeared a few times. The rearrangement uses TRBV6-2 or TRBV6-3 and TRBJ2-2; D may be TRBD1 (5 bases). Trimming cost V 6 bases and J 5 bases, with 13 bases left between them. CDR1 is MNHEY, CDR2 SVGEGT, per germline. The CDR3 has 14 amino acids. The CDR3 sequence is CASSLKAGTGELFF. For the CDR3, the DNA is TGTGCCAGCAGCCTGAAAGCAGGGACCGGGGAGCTGTTTTTT.

The table lists this clonotype with a count of one. DNA of the CDR3: TGTGCCACCAGTGCGAAAGGCAGGGGCCACGAGCAGTACTTC. This translates into CATSAKGRGHEQYF. The J gene is TRBJ2-7, the V gene TRBV24-1; TRBD1 might be the D (6 bases). The CDR3 covers 14 residues. V lost 5 bases, J lost 5 bases, and 15 bases lay in between. Germline V gene data show CDR1 as KGHDR and CDR2 as SFDVKD.

This chain links TRBV20-1 with TRBJ1-5; D perhaps matches TRBD1 (6 bases). There are 14 residues in the CDR3. Germline CDR1 and CDR2: DFQATT and SNEGSKA (reference sequence). Deletions cut 4 bases from V and 2 bases from J, with 12 bases between. CDR3 nucleotide sequence: TGCAGTGCTACCTTTAACAGGGGCAATCAGCCCCAGCATTTT. It codes for CSATFNRGNQPQHF.

The chain uses TRBV19 and TRBJ2-1; no firm D call. V was pared by 5 bases and J by 1 base, with 15 bases between. The CDR3 runs 16 residues. The V gene's germline CDR1 is LNHDA and CDR2 SQIVND (reference sequence). CDR3 in amino acids: CASSLRSFGSYNEQFF. The CDR3 DNA is TGTGCCAGTAGTCTGAGGAGTTTCGGATCCTACAATGAGCAGTTCTTC.

The chain has TRBV18 and TRBJ1-2; D is uncertain. V lost 6 bases and J lost 0, with 14 bases in between. CDR1 is KGHSH and CDR2 is LQKENI in the germline V gene. The CDR3 totals 15 residues. The CDR3 reads CASSPAVEANYGYTF. In DNA form, the CDR3 reads TGTGCCAGCTCCCCCGCGGTCGAGGCTAACTATGGCTACACCTTC.

Only a few counts were recorded for this clonotype. This rearrangement joins TRBV11-3 to TRBJ1-1; D unresolved. The CDR3 is made up of 16 amino acids. V was trimmed by 1 base and J by 0 bases, leaving 12 bases between them. Germline assignment: CDR1 SGHNT and CDR2 YENEEA. CDR3 DNA: TGTGCCAGCAGCTTAGGAGAGGGCAGTATGAACACTGAAGCTTTCTTT. This codes for CASSLGEGSMNTEAFF.

The chain recombines TRBV20-1 with TRBJ1-2; D is perhaps TRBD1 (5 bases). The germline CDR1 and CDR2 sequences are DFQATT and SNEGSKA (reference sequence). Trimming took 4 bases from V and 8 from J, leaving 23 bases between them. This CDR3 has 15 residues. In DNA, the CDR3 is TGCAGTGCTACTACGGGGCAGGGAGGGGTGGGCGGCTACACCTTC. This translates into CSATTGQGGVGGYTF.

V gene TRBV4-1 combines with J gene TRBJ1-2; TRBD1 is a possible D gene (5 bases). In germline, CDR1 is MGHRA, CDR2 YSYEKL. Trimming took off 4 bases at V and 7 bases at J, with 19 bases between the two ends. This CDR3 is built from 15 residues. The CDR3 DNA is TGCGCCAGCAGCCCCGATGAGTCAGGGTACTTTGGCTACACCTTC. Translated: CASSPDESGYFGYTF.

V and J are TRBV6-4 and TRBJ1-2; TRBD1 matches at 7 bases. CDR1 is MRHNA and CDR2 is SNTAGT in the germline V gene. There are 13 residues in the CDR3. With 2 bases clipped from V and 8 bases from J, the junction kept 5 bases outside the gene matches. CDR3 sequence reads: CASSDQTGKGYTF. CDR3 in DNA: TGTGCCAGCAGTGACCAGACAGGGAAAGGCTACACCTTC.

This clonotype was observed a few times. The V call is TRBV7-2, the J call TRBJ1-1; no definite D call. Germline V gene lookup returns CDR1 SGHTA and CDR2 FQGNSA. The CDR3 consists of 16 residues. Trimming removed 1 base at V and 0 bases at J, with 12 bases between. In DNA form, the CDR3 reads TGTGCCAGCAGCTTAGGATCCAGAGGGTTGAACACTGAAGCTTTCTTT. Its translation is CASSLGSRGLNTEAFF.

For the CDR3, the DNA is TGTGCCAGCAGCTCCGGCGGGACCTATGGCTACACCTTC. It codes for CASSSGGTYGYTF. V and J are TRBV7-8 and TRBJ1-2; possibly TRBD1 for D (5 bases). The germline V and J ends were trimmed by 4 bases and 4 bases, with 10 bases remaining between them. The CDR3 has 13 residues. Germline V gene data show CDR1 as SGHVS and CDR2 as FQNEAQ.

The rearrangement joins TRBV12-3 or TRBV12-4 to TRBJ2-4, with a weak D call TRBD2 (5 bases). V lost 1 base to trimming and J lost 6 bases, with 7 bases between them. The CDR3 runs 13 residues. The CDR3 spells CASSLGRRNIQYF. In nucleotides, the CDR3 is TGTGCCAGCAGTTTAGGGAGGAGAAACATTCAGTACTTC.

This clonotype is labeled as medium-sized. The chain couples TRBV10-3 to TRBJ1-4, with a weak D call TRBD1 (5 bases). The CDR3 covers 16 residues. Trimming removed 0 bases from V and 5 bases from J, with 13 bases in between. Germline CDR1 is ENHRY and CDR2 is SYGVKD. CDR3 nucleotide sequence: TGTGCCATCAGTGAGTCCTTGGAGGGGCCAAATGAAAAACTGTTTTTT. Residues: CAISESLEGPNEKLFF.

This chain connects TRBV6-5 to TRBJ2-7; 7 positions agree with TRBD1. Looked up from germline, CDR1 is MNHEY and CDR2 is SVGAGI. The CDR3 length is 15 residues. Losses at the gene ends were 1 base for V and 2 bases for J; bases not matched to a gene: 5. As DNA, the CDR3 is TGTGCCAGCAGTTACTTGGGACAGTTCACCTACGAGCAGTACTTC. It yields the protein CASSYLGQFTYEQYF.

The J gene is TRBJ2-6, the V gene TRBV7-3; D gene ambiguous. V was cut by 2 bases and J by 0 bases, with 5 bases left in between. CDR3 size: 15 residues. From germline, CDR1 is SGHTA and CDR2 FQGTGA. The CDR3 loop reads CASSLDSSGANVLTF. For the CDR3, the DNA is TGTGCCAGCAGCTTAGACTCCTCTGGGGCCAACGTCCTGACTTTC.

This chain connects TRBV25-1 to TRBJ1-5; no reliable D call. Trimming shortened V by 6 bases and J by 0 bases, and 9 bases separated the two germline ends. The CDR3 sequence is 14 residues long. Germline loops: CDR1 MGHDK, CDR2 SYGVNS. The CDR3 coding sequence is TGTGCCAGCAGACCAAGGTATAGCAATCAGCCCCAGCATTTT. Protein product: CASRPRYSNQPQHF.

Turning to this clonotype: Sequence at one end of the junction differs from germline and may be a read error. The chain uses TRBV27 and TRBJ2-7; weak D call: TRBD2 (5 bases). The V gene's germline CDR1 is MNHEY and CDR2 SMNVEV (reference sequence). The CDR3 extends over 16 amino acids. The CDR3 is CAGSLNPLVATYEQYF. The DNA of the CDR3 is TGTGCCGGCAGTTTAAATCCACTAGTGGCCACCTACGAGCAGTACTTC.

This clonotype was recorded a few times. The CDR3 reads CSARDAQVDSPLHF. CDR3 DNA sequence: TGCAGTGCTAGAGACGCCCAAGTTGATTCACCCCTCCACTTT. The V gene is TRBV20-1, the J gene TRBJ1-6, with D unresolved. V was shortened by 0 bases and J by 8 bases, with 11 bases between the two germline ends. Germline-derived CDR1 and CDR2 are DFQATT and SNEGSKA (reference sequence). CDR3 size: 14 residues.

This clonotype was seen once. V and J are TRBV30 and TRBJ2-3; D may be TRBD2 (6 bases). The CDR3 has 16 residues. Germline CDR1 reads GTSNPN; CDR2 reads SVGIG (reference sequence). The V end was cut by 2 bases, the J end by 0 bases, with 15 bases between. The CDR3 protein is CAWSSERVSSTDTQYF. CDR3 nucleotides: TGTGCCTGGAGTTCCGAGCGGGTCTCTAGCACAGATACGCAGTATTTT.

This clonotype was seen only a few times. This sequence joins TRBV7-8 and TRBJ1-1; perhaps TRBD1 as D (6 bases). Germline assignment: CDR1 SGHVS and CDR2 FQNEAQ. The CDR3 extends over 15 amino acids. The V and J ends lost 5 bases and 9 bases respectively, with 22 bases between them. As DNA, the CDR3 is TGTGCCAGCAGCCAAACTCCGGGACACATAAACAAAGCTTTCTTT. This encodes CASSQTPGHINKAFF. Variable domain in full (rest from reference TRBV7-8 and TRBJ1-1): GAGVSQSPRYKVAKRGQDVALRCDPISGHVSLFWYQQALGQGPEFLTYFQNEAQLDKSGLPSDRFFAERPEGSVSTLKIQRTQQEDSAVYLCASSQTPGHINKAFFGQGTRLTVV.

The chain is built from TRBV10-3 and TRBJ1-2; D gene ambiguous. The CDR3 is 15 residues long. In germline, CDR1 is ENHRY, CDR2 SYGVKD. Trimming shortened V by 8 bases and J by 4 bases, and 20 bases separated the two germline ends. CDR3 region: CAIRRAGIDFYGYTF. As DNA, the CDR3 is TGTGCCATCCGTAGGGCGGGGATCGATTTCTATGGCTACACCTTC.

The rearrangement uses TRBV6-2 or TRBV6-3 and TRBJ1-5; tentative D call: TRBD1 (6 bases). Germline V gene sequence: CDR1 MNHEY, CDR2 SVGEGT. V was pared by 7 bases and J by 3 bases, with 16 bases between. This CDR3 contains 15 residues. This CDR3 is CASNLGAGANQPQHF. CDR3 nucleotides: TGTGCCAGCAACCTGGGGGCGGGGGCCAATCAGCCCCAGCATTTT.